The clone carrying this T cell receptor (beta chain) has more than one count but fewer than ten. Its antigen is unknown. The data derive from a study of response to subunit inactivated influenza vaccine. Study-level results: Authors suggested each seasonal flu vaccination may recruit only limited numbers of new T cells.

CDR3 length: 13 amino acids. The V segment lost 2 bases and the J segment 3 bases; nucleotides outside the gene matches: 0. The germline gives CDR1 MDHEN, CDR2 SYDVKM. TCRdb processed the RT-PCR reads anew with MiXCR; each CDR3 protein has one entry. The sample carries about 300,000 distinct CDR3 sequences, 20% to 25% recorded once. The source material was PBMCs from blood, sampled less than 22 months after vaccination. The source is a man between 50 and 75 years old who received an inactivated influenza vaccine. The chain couples TRBV28 to TRBJ2-7; 8 positions match TRBD1. The CDR3 nucleotides are TGTGCCAGCAGTTTAGACAGGGGCTACGAGCAGTACTTC. Amino acid sequence: CASSLDRGYEQYF.